Listed here are 2 T cell receptor beta chains from one sample, sequenced in a study of identical twins (dated by TCRdb to 2016 to 2017). The library was obtained by 5' RACE. Instrument used: Illumina HiSeq 2000. TCRdb reprocessing: public reads trimmed at Q25 with fastp, clones called with MiXCR, in-frame beta chains kept. Merged by CDR3 protein, the rows form single entries marked with the most common genes and DNA. Recorded for this sample are hundreds of thousands of distinct CDR3 sequences; approximately 21% of them occurred a single time. The top ten constitute approximately 4.5% of the sample. These data also featured in a second study, about T cells expressing NK-cell markers.

Sequenced material: PBMCs. All receptors derive from a woman younger than 30 in good health.

The genes are TRBV2 and TRBJ2-1; D is perhaps TRBD1 or TRBD2 (6 bases each). The V gene's germline CDR1 is SNHLY and CDR2 FYNNEI. This CDR3 is 15 amino acids long. Trimming removed 4 bases from V and 3 bases from J, with 13 bases in between. In nucleotides, the CDR3 is TGTGCCAGCAGTGTAAGGGGGGTCAACTACAATGAGCAGTTCTTC. Its protein product is CASSVRGVNYNEQFF.

This clonotype was recorded a few times. The V and J genes are TRBV5-1 and TRBJ2-5; D unclear. Germline CDR1 is SGHRS and CDR2 is YFSETQ. The CDR3 covers 14 residues. V was trimmed by 2 bases and J by 2 bases, leaving 10 bases between them. CDR3 loop: CASSFWASQETQYF. CDR3 bases: TGCGCCAGCAGCTTTTGGGCCAGTCAAGAGACCCAGTACTTC. Complete variable domain (other parts from reference TRBV5-1 and TRBJ2-5): KAGVTQTPRYLIKTRGQQVTLSCSPISGHRSVSWYQQTPGQGLQFLFEYFSETQRNKGNFPGRFSGRQFSNSRSEMNVSTLELGDSALYLCASSFWASQETQYFGPGTRLLVL.